The next 25 T cell receptor beta chains were all read from a single sample in a study of cytomegalovirus exposure and HLA in healthy donors (dated by TCRdb to about 2017). The library was prepared using the immunoSEQ multiplex PCR assay. For the multiplex PCR, a mixture combining 60 forward primers for TCR Vbeta segments and 13 reverse primers for TCR Jbeta segments was used. In its TCRdb copy, this immuneACCESS table keeps in-frame sequences only and misses some clones. Where compared with another copy, unresolved V genes explain less than half of these, and the others have no known cause. This sample has about 110,000 clones in its table, and about 68% of those were observed once. Around 4% of the sample belongs to the ten largest clones. Sequenced material: PBMCs. The source is a young man in good health and CMV-seropositive.

The chain carries TRBV19 and TRBJ2-5, with a weak D call TRBD1 (6 bases). The CDR3 consists of 13 residues. From germline, CDR1 is LNHDA and CDR2 SQIVND (reference sequence). V dropped 5 bases and J dropped 2 bases, with 9 bases sitting between them. The CDR3, as DNA: TGTGCCAGTAGTCCCGGGACACAAGAGACCCAGTACTTC. It yields the protein CASSPGTQETQYF.

This clone was counted once. This rearrangement joins TRBV7-2 to TRBJ2-2, with a possible D match to TRBD2 (6 bases). CDR3 length: 15 amino acids. The V end was cut by 7 bases, the J end by 4 bases, with 16 bases between. Germline V gene lookup returns CDR1 SGHTA and CDR2 FQGNSA. CDR3 nucleotide sequence: TGTGCCAGCACCCCCGGGAGAGAAAGCACCGGGGAGCTGTTTTTT. This sequence encodes CASTPGRESTGELFF.

A few counts support this clone. CDR3 nucleotides: TGTGCCAGCAGTGAGGAACAGGCTGGGGCCAACGTCCTGACTTTC. This translates into CASSEEQAGANVLTF. This sequence joins TRBV2 and TRBJ2-6; tentatively, D is TRBD1 (5 bases). Germline CDR1 SNHLY, CDR2 FYNNEI. V was shortened by 3 bases and J by 2 bases, with 8 bases between the two germline ends. There are 15 residues in the CDR3.

The rearrangement joins TRBV5-1 to TRBJ1-5; D not resolved. The CDR3 has 13 amino acids. The ends were cut back, 5 bases at V and 3 bases at J, with 9 bases in the middle. Germline-derived CDR1 and CDR2 are SGHRS and YFSETQ. CDR3 sequence: CASREADNQPQHF. The CDR3 region has the DNA TGCGCCAGCAGAGAAGCTGACAATCAGCCCCAGCATTTT.

This chain uses TRBV23-1 with TRBJ2-3, with 9 bases lining up with TRBD1. TRBV23-1 is annotated as an ORF whose role is uncertain. The CDR3 spans 15 residues. Trimming at V came to 5 bases and at J to 1 base, leaving 4 bases not matched to a gene. The CDR3 region has the DNA TGCGCCAGCAGTTCCACAGGGGGCGGCACAGATACGCAGTATTTT. Encoded protein: CASSSTGGGTDTQYF.

The table lists this clone with a count of one. One end of the junction fails to match germline, which may point to a read error. V and J are TRBV7-7 and TRBJ2-7; tentatively, D is TRBD1 (7 bases). CDR1 is SSHAT and CDR2 is FNYEAQ in the germline V gene (reference sequence). CDR3 length: 13 amino acids. The DNA of the CDR3 is TGTGCTAGCAGCTTGAGGCAGGGGGGTGAGCAGTACTTC. Translated: CASSLRQGGEQYF.

The chain carries TRBV6-6 and TRBJ1-6; TRBD1 matches at 8 bases. J gave up 7 bases and V 4 bases, and 6 bases lay outside the gene matches. Germline V gene data show CDR1 as MNHNY and CDR2 as SVGAGI (reference sequence). The CDR3 is made up of 15 amino acids. CDR3 coding DNA: TGTGCCAGCAGTTCGTTGACAGGGGACAATTCACCCCTCCACTTT. Translating gives CASSSLTGDNSPLHF.

This clone was counted a few times. This chain links TRBV9 with TRBJ1-4; 7 bases map to TRBD1. V was clipped by 4 bases and J by 6 bases; unmatched bases: 3. The length of the CDR3 is 13 residues. CDR1 SGDLS and CDR2 YYNGEE come from the germline V gene. This CDR3 is CASSPGTDEKLFF. CDR3 nucleotides: TGTGCCAGCAGCCCCGGGACAGATGAAAAACTGTTTTTT.

The V gene is TRBV11-3, the J gene TRBJ2-2; D remains ambiguous. The V gene's germline CDR1 is SGHNT and CDR2 YENEEA. CDR3 length: 12 amino acids. Trimming took off 5 bases at V and 4 bases at J, with 5 bases between the two ends. Here the CDR3 reads CASSLGTGELFF. Here the CDR3 DNA reads TGTGCCAGCAGCCTCGGCACCGGGGAGCTGTTTTTT. Looking up the rest from reference TRBV11-3 and TRBJ2-2 gives the full variable domain: EAGVVQSPRYKIIEKKQPVAFWCNPISGHNTLYWYLQNLGQGPELLIRYENEEAVDDSQLPKDRFSAERLKGVDSTLKIQPAELGDSAVYLCASSLGTGELFFGEGSRLTVL.

This clone was picked up one time. V usage is TRBV5-1 and J usage is TRBJ1-6; a possible D gene is TRBD1 (5 bases). This CDR3 spans 15 amino acids. V lost 0 bases to trimming and J lost 7 bases, with 11 bases between them. Germline lookup yields CDR1 SGHRS and CDR2 YFSETQ. The CDR3 loop reads CASSLAGYPNSPLHF. The CDR3 nucleotides are TGCGCCAGCAGCTTGGCAGGGTACCCCAATTCACCCCTCCACTTT.

The J gene is TRBJ1-6, the V gene TRBV18; 8 bases agree with TRBD1. V shed 5 bases and J 7 bases; nucleotides not matched to a gene: 4. Germline CDR1 reads KGHSH; CDR2 reads LQKENI. The CDR3 totals 14 residues. The CDR3 reads CASSIQGGNSPLHF. The DNA for the CDR3 is TGTGCCAGCTCAATACAGGGGGGGAATTCACCCCTCCACTTT.

This clone was found a few times. V and J are TRBV10-3 and TRBJ1-1; no reliable D call. The CDR3 spans 12 residues. Between the trimmed V and J ends, which lost 4 bases and 11 bases, there was a span of 14 bases. From germline, CDR1 is ENHRY and CDR2 SYGVKD. CDR3: CAISGGFGEAFF. CDR3 coding DNA: TGTGCCATCAGTGGCGGTTTCGGGGAGGCTTTCTTT.

The chain links TRBV4-2 to TRBJ2-2, with D perhaps matching TRBD2 (7 bases). This CDR3 has 20 residues. Germline V gives CDR1 LGHNA, CDR2 YNFKEQ. The germline V and J ends were trimmed by 0 bases and 1 base, with 21 bases remaining between them. CDR3 DNA: TGTGCCAGCAGCCAAGAATTGCTTTGGGGGCTAGCGGTGAACACCGGGGAGCTGTTTTTT. This codes for CASSQELLWGLAVNTGELFF.

V is TRBV7-9 and J is TRBJ2-2; TRBD1 matches 9 bases. Germline assignment: CDR1 SEHNR and CDR2 FQNEAQ (reference sequence). The CDR3 has 16 amino acids. V lost 1 base and J lost 6; bases outside the gene matches: 6. The CDR3, as DNA: TGTGCCAGCAGCTTAGAGCTTTGGGACAGGGCCGGGGAGCTGTTTTTT. Encoded protein: CASSLELWDRAGELFF.

The rearrangement links TRBV11-3 to TRBJ2-5; tentative D call: TRBD1 (5 bases). CDR3 length: 15 residues. Germline V CDR1 and CDR2: SGHNT, YENEEA. V lost 1 base and J 4 bases, leaving 13 bases between the germline ends. The CDR3 sequence: CASSLVQGTRETQYF. The CDR3 nucleotides read TGTGCCAGCAGCTTAGTTCAGGGTACCCGAGAGACCCAGTACTTC.

This clone was seen only once. J is TRBJ2-7 and V is TRBV7-9, with no clear D. Germline V gene lookup returns CDR1 SEHNR and CDR2 FQNEAQ (reference sequence). V was shortened by 6 bases and J by 3 bases, with 9 bases between the two germline ends. CDR3 length: 12 residues. DNA of the CDR3: TGTGCCAGCAGTCGGGTGGGCTACGAGCAGTACTTC. Translating gives CASSRVGYEQYF.

In this sample, this clone turned up once. V gene TRBV5-6 combines with J gene TRBJ2-1, with a possible D match to TRBD1 (5 bases). The germline V gene has CDR1 SGHDT and CDR2 YYEEEE. The CDR3 loop spans 12 amino acids. Trimming took off 4 bases at V and 5 bases at J, with 7 bases between the two ends. CDR3 in DNA: TGTGCCAGCAGCGGGGCCGACAATGAGCAGTTCTTC. It yields the protein CASSGADNEQFF.

This chain uses TRBV18 with TRBJ1-4, with 9 positions matching TRBD1. Germline CDR1 KGHSH, CDR2 LQKENI. The CDR3 totals 16 residues. The ends lost 4 bases at V and 0 bases at J; junction bases unmatched: 3. CDR3 sequence (DNA): TGTGCCAGCTCACGGGGACAGGGTGCAACTAATGAAAAACTGTTTTTT. This sequence encodes CASSRGQGATNEKLFF. Filled out from reference TRBV18 and TRBJ1-4, the complete variable domain reads NAGVMQNPRHLVRRRGQEARLRCSPMKGHSHVYWYRQLPEEGLKFMVYLQKENIIDESGMPKERFSAEFPKEGPSILRIQQVVRGDSAAYFCASSRGQGATNEKLFFGSGTQLSVL.

This clone was detected only a few times. The rearrangement joins TRBV5-6 to TRBJ2-5; possible D gene TRBD1, 6 bases. Germline V gene data show CDR1 as SGHDT and CDR2 as YYEEEE. Trimming shortened V by 2 bases and J by 5 bases, and 13 bases separated the two germline ends. The CDR3 loop spans 14 amino acids. The CDR3, as DNA: TGTGCCAGCAGCTTAACTACAGGGCTCGAGACCCAGTACTTC. Translation: CASSLTTGLETQYF.

J is TRBJ1-2 and V is TRBV4-1, with D hard to call. Germline V CDR1 and CDR2: MGHRA, YSYEKL. The V gene lost 5 bases and the J gene lost 4 bases, with 17 bases spanning the gap. The CDR3 has 15 residues. The CDR3 sequence: CASSAGPHSPYGYTF. CDR3 in DNA: TGCGCCAGCAGCGCCGGCCCCCATAGCCCCTATGGCTACACCTTC.

This chain joins TRBV5-4 and TRBJ2-5; TRBD1 agrees at 8 bases. The DNA end favors TRBJ2-7, so the J call may be wrong. The CDR3 loop spans 15 amino acids. Germline lookup yields CDR1 SGHNT and CDR2 YYREEE (reference sequence). The CDR3 reads CASSSRTGSPYEQYF. The CDR3 DNA sequence: TGTGCCAGCAGCTCGAGGACAGGGAGTCCCTACGAGCAGTACTTC.

This clone was seen only a few times. The chain joins TRBV5-6 to TRBJ1-1; 12 bases map to TRBD1. Germline CDR1 and CDR2: SGHDT and YYEEEE. Trimming took 4 bases from V and 5 from J; bases not matched to a gene: 9. This CDR3 spans 16 amino acids. DNA for the CDR3: TGTGCCAGCAGCCAAGGGACAGGGGGCGCGAGGACTGAAGCTTTCTTT. Protein sequence: CASSQGTGGARTEAFF.

This clone was seen only a few times. The chain couples TRBV2 to TRBJ1-5, with TRBD1 matching over 10 bases. There are 18 residues in the CDR3. Per germline, CDR1 SNHLY and CDR2 FYNNEI. V lost 3 bases to trimming and J lost 2 bases; unmatched junction nucleotides: 10. CDR3 in amino acids: CASSDPGQGRWGNQPQHF. Written as DNA, the CDR3 is TGTGCCAGCAGTGATCCGGGACAGGGGAGGTGGGGCAATCAGCCCCAGCATTTT.

This chain uses TRBV25-1 with TRBJ1-6, with 7 bases fitting TRBD1. Trimming cost V 1 base and J 7 bases; bases outside gene matches: 4. This CDR3 has 15 residues. Per germline, CDR1 MGHDK and CDR2 SYGVNS. CDR3 nucleotides: TGTGCCAGCAGTGAATGGGGGACAGTAAATTCACCCCTCCACTTT. Amino acid sequence: CASSEWGTVNSPLHF.

This chain links TRBV6-1 with TRBJ2-5, with a weak D call TRBD2 (5 bases). The ends were cut back, 3 bases at V and 5 bases at J, with 19 bases in the middle. The CDR3 totals 16 residues. CDR1 is MNHNS, CDR2 SASEGT, per germline. The chain's CDR3 is CASSESRTQRAETQYF. The CDR3 DNA reads TGTGCCAGCAGTGAGTCCCGGACTCAGAGGGCCGAGACCCAGTACTTC.